Listed below are T cell receptor beta chains from one sample, sequenced in a study of T cell responses to AZD1222 COVID-19 vaccine. TCRdb's table, derived via immunoSEQ multiplex PCR, lists solely in-frame clones and lacks some. The data contain tens of thousands of clones, approximately 90% of them singletons. The specimen comprised peripheral blood, sampled 28 days after the second AZD1222 dose. The receptor source for this set is an adult who received the AZD1222 COVID-19 vaccine. CDR3s leave out the opening cysteine and the closing phenylalanine or tryptophan.

cdr3_aa v_call cdr3_length j_call
ASSPWTGAKDTQY TRBV7-8 13 TRBJ2-3
ASSFGRAGEQF TRBV5-4 11 TRBJ2-1
ATSREPGEEKLF TRBV15 12 TRBJ1-4
ASSSDGRATNEKLF TRBV5-1 14 TRBJ1-4
ASSEFLSGQGSDEQF TRBV25-1 15 TRBJ2-1
ASRATKNTGELF TRBV25-1 12 TRBJ2-2
ASSQTTGKETQY TRBV14 12 TRBJ2-5
ASRVAVSTDTQY TRBV19 12 TRBJ2-3
ASKSTGFYEQY TRBV6-6 11 TRBJ2-7
ASSIGGTGHLNEQY TRBV19 14 TRBJ2-7
ASRVTGTGYNEQF TRBV19 13 TRBJ2-1
ASSLGDSLRGYT TRBV5-1 12 TRBJ1-2
ASSFLSGEGETQY TRBV5-4 13 TRBJ2-5
ASSGLAAGQDTQY TRBV25-1 13 TRBJ2-3
ASRGLLREQY TRBV2 10 TRBJ2-7
ASSVVTGYEQF TRBV9 11 TRBJ2-1
ASSGDRNNSPLH TRBV2 12 TRBJ1-6
ASRSRGYSPLH TRBV28 11 TRBJ1-6
ASSWGGGPGEQY TRBV28 12 TRBJ2-7
ASTGTGYNEQF TRBV2 11 TRBJ2-1
ASTFSGIRTGELF TRBV28 13 TRBJ2-2
ASSQRSTYNEQF TRBV3-1/TRBV3-2 12 TRBJ2-1
ASSSGQTENSPLH TRBV5-5 13 TRBJ1-6
ASSQDQRLGQGAGGYT TRBV3-1/TRBV3-2 16 TRBJ1-2
ASRLAGGMNTEAF TRBV5-1 13 TRBJ1-1
ASSRTSGEQY TRBV6-6 10 TRBJ2-7
ASSRNRAQETQY TRBV19 12 TRBJ2-5
SVDGGQGNYGYT TRBV29-1 12 TRBJ1-2
ASSSGIQGQY TRBV7-9 10 TRBJ2-7
ASSRQGAKEKLF TRBV7-8 12 TRBJ1-4